This passage covers 26 T cell receptor beta chains from one sample sequenced in a study of response to subunit inactivated influenza vaccine. Each CDR3 protein is one row after TCRdb ran MiXCR on the RT-PCR reads. The data contain some 850,000 distinct CDR3 sequences, 15% to 20% of them seen just once; the ten biggest clones take up around 9.9%. The sample was PBMCs from blood, taken more than 4 days after vaccination. All receptors derive from a man between 45 and 60 years old who received an inactivated influenza vaccine.

This clonotype was recorded many times. The chain carries TRBV20-1 and TRBJ2-7; 9 bases agree with TRBD2. Unmatched junction bases numbered 1, after V lost 4 bases and J lost 3 bases. Germline V lookup: CDR1 DFQATT, CDR2 SNEGSKA (reference sequence). The CDR3 is made up of 12 amino acids. Here the CDR3 reads CSAIAGDYEQYF. DNA for the CDR3: TGCAGTGCTATAGCGGGGGACTACGAGCAGTACTTC.

V and J are TRBV3-1 and TRBJ1-1, with D hard to call. CDR1 is LGHDT and CDR2 is YNNKEL in the germline V gene (reference sequence). The V gene lost 4 bases and the J gene lost 0 bases, with 9 bases spanning the gap. This CDR3 spans 14 amino acids. CDR3 loop: CASSRAGMNTEAFF. The CDR3 DNA is TGTGCCAGCAGCCGCGCTGGGATGAACACTGAAGCTTTCTTT.

This clonotype was detected only once. This chain joins TRBV18 and TRBJ1-2; 7 nucleotides line up with TRBD1. CDR3 length equals 19 residues. J was trimmed by 1 base and V by 0 bases; bases with no gene match: 14. Germline V gene data show CDR1 as KGHSH and CDR2 as LQKENI. The DNA of the CDR3 is TGTGCCAGCTCACCACCGGTGGGCTCGATGGGACAGAATAACTATGGCTACACCTTC. Amino acids: CASSPPVGSMGQNNYGYTF. Variable domain in full (rest from reference TRBV18 and TRBJ1-2): NAGVMQNPRHLVRRRGQEARLRCSPMKGHSHVYWYRQLPEEGLKFMVYLQKENIIDESGMPKERFSAEFPKEGPSILRIQQVVRGDSAAYFCASSPPVGSMGQNNYGYTFGSGTRLTVV.

This clonotype was detected only once. This chain connects TRBV19 to TRBJ2-3; D gene ambiguous. Trimming took off 6 bases at V and 3 bases at J, with 7 bases between the two ends. CDR3 length: 12 residues. Germline V gene data show CDR1 as LNHDA and CDR2 as SQIVND (reference sequence). The CDR3 region has the DNA TGTGCCAGTAGAACGACTACAGATACGCAGTATTTT. It yields the protein CASRTTTDTQYF.

The chain links TRBV7-9 to TRBJ2-5; D is perhaps TRBD2 (5 bases). The germline V gene encodes CDR1 SEHNR and CDR2 FQNEAQ (reference sequence). The V end lost 6 bases, the J end lost 5 bases, and 13 bases lay between the germline ends. This CDR3 is built from 13 residues. CDR3 DNA sequence: TGTGCCAGCAGAAGTCTCGTAGCGGAGACCCAGTACTTC. It specifies CASRSLVAETQYF.

This clonotype has a handful of counts. The gene calls are TRBV15 and TRBJ2-3; 8 nucleotides line up with TRBD2. The CDR3 has 11 amino acids. From germline, CDR1 is LNHNV and CDR2 YYDKDF (reference sequence). V dropped 5 bases and J dropped 12; count of bases not matched to a gene: 4. The CDR3 nucleotides read TGTGCCACCAGCCTCGGGACTAGTCAGTATTTT. This translates into CATSLGTSQYF.

The CDR3 spells CASSPQGARGSKNIQYF. CDR3 DNA: TGTGCCAGCAGCCCTCAGGGGGCGCGGGGGTCCAAAAACATTCAGTACTTC. The chain has TRBV7-9 and TRBJ2-4; tentatively, D is TRBD1 (8 bases). Germline V gives CDR1 SEHNR, CDR2 FQNEAQ (reference sequence). V lost 5 bases to trimming and J lost 2 bases, with 19 bases between them. The CDR3 loop spans 17 amino acids.

This clonotype was seen a few times. The chain couples TRBV5-4 to TRBJ2-3; D is undetermined. This CDR3 spans 14 amino acids. From germline, CDR1 is SGHNT and CDR2 YYREEE (reference sequence). Trimming removed 5 bases from V and 1 base from J, with 11 bases in between. CDR3 sequence: CASSFTGRTDTQYF. The CDR3 region has the DNA TGTGCCAGCAGTTTTACCGGCCGCACAGATACGCAGTATTTT.

The rearrangement links TRBV7-9 to TRBJ2-3; a weak D match, TRBD2 (5 bases). The CDR3 spans 16 residues. The germline V gene has CDR1 SEHNR and CDR2 FQNEAQ (reference sequence). The ends were cut back, 1 base at V and 1 base at J, with 12 bases in the middle. The CDR3 DNA follows: TGTGCCAGCAGCTTAGGAGGGAGTCCCCGCACAGATACGCAGTATTTT. Protein sequence: CASSLGGSPRTDTQYF.

The J gene is TRBJ2-7, the V gene TRBV5-5; D unclear. CDR3 size: 11 residues. V was trimmed by 0 bases and J by 8 bases, leaving 6 bases between them. CDR1 SGHKS and CDR2 YYEKEE come from the germline V gene (reference sequence). The CDR3 spells CASSLGSKQYF. For the CDR3, the DNA is TGTGCCAGCAGCTTGGGCTCCAAGCAGTACTTC.

This clonotype was counted between two and nine times. The gene calls are TRBV29-1 and TRBJ2-2, with TRBD1 identical over 11 bases. Germline trimming cut 7 bases from V and 5 bases from J; bases unmatched to any gene: 3. The CDR3 runs to 13 residues. Germline CDR1 SQVTM, CDR2 ANQGSEA. CDR3 in amino acids: CSGGQGVTGELFF. DNA of the CDR3: TGCAGCGGGGGACAGGGGGTAACCGGGGAGCTGTTTTTT.

The genes are TRBV4-3 and TRBJ1-1, with no clear D. The CDR3 totals 16 residues. Trimming cost V 0 bases and J 0 bases, with 11 bases left between them. Germline V gives CDR1 LGHNA, CDR2 YSLEER. The CDR3 sequence: CASSQDLEGLNTEAFF. The CDR3 DNA follows: TGCGCCAGCAGCCAAGATCTCGAGGGATTGAACACTGAAGCTTTCTTT.

This clonotype was counted between two and nine times. This rearrangement joins TRBV20-1 to TRBJ2-6; D possibly corresponds to TRBD1 (6 bases). This CDR3 is built from 14 residues. Germline V gene data show CDR1 as DFQATT and CDR2 as SNEGSKA (reference sequence). V lost 6 bases and J lost 2, with 11 bases in between. The CDR3 reads CSASRGAGANVLTF. CDR3 DNA: TGCAGTGCCTCCAGGGGCGCTGGGGCCAACGTCCTGACTTTC.

The genes are TRBV4-3 and TRBJ2-1, with D unresolved. CDR3 length: 13 residues. The V and J ends lost 0 bases and 5 bases respectively, with 5 bases between them. The germline gives CDR1 LGHNA, CDR2 YSLEER. CDR3 region: CASSQDLNNEQFF. CDR3 DNA: TGCGCCAGCAGCCAAGATTTGAACAATGAGCAGTTCTTC.

This clonotype was observed many times. This sequence joins TRBV12-3 or TRBV12-4 and TRBJ1-1, with 8 bases that match TRBD1. The V gene end was trimmed by 6 bases and the J gene end by 5 bases; junction bases not matched to a gene: 8. The CDR3 is made up of 14 amino acids. The CDR3 protein is CASRSRTGRTEAFF. CDR3 nucleotide sequence: TGTGCCAGCAGAAGCAGGACAGGGAGGACTGAAGCTTTCTTT.

V usage is TRBV6-1 and J usage is TRBJ2-7; tentative D call: TRBD2 (5 bases). Per germline, CDR1 MNHNS and CDR2 SASEGT. The CDR3 is 13 residues long. Trimming removed 8 bases from V and 0 bases from J, with 11 bases in between. CDR3 residues: CASRRSSSYEQYF. CDR3 DNA sequence: TGTGCCAGCCGGAGGTCAAGCTCCTACGAGCAGTACTTC.

The chain links TRBV11-2 to TRBJ2-5, with D perhaps assigned TRBD1 or TRBD2 (5 bases each). CDR1 is SGHAT and CDR2 is FQNNGV in the germline V gene. This CDR3 contains 15 residues. V gave up 4 bases and J gave up 7 bases, with 19 bases separating them. CDR3 residues: CASSSNRRGSGTQYF. In DNA, the CDR3 is TGTGCCAGCAGCTCGAACAGGAGAGGGTCAGGGACCCAGTACTTC.

This clonotype was seen more than once but under ten times. This chain uses TRBV18 with TRBJ2-1; TRBD2 agrees at 7 bases. This CDR3 is built from 13 residues. V trimming: 5 bases; J trimming: 7 bases; junction bases outside the gene matches: 5. Germline-derived CDR1 and CDR2 are KGHSH and LQKENI. The CDR3 DNA sequence: TGTGCCAGCTCAACGGGGGGATTGAATGAGCAGTTCTTC. This codes for CASSTGGLNEQFF.

V is TRBV5-1 and J is TRBJ2-7; 11 bases fit TRBD2. Per germline, CDR1 SGHRS and CDR2 YFSETQ. V lost 0 bases to trimming and J lost 6 bases; unmatched junction nucleotides: 5. The CDR3 runs to 15 residues. CDR3 coding DNA: TGCGCCAGCAGCTTGGGGCCTAGCGGGAGGAGCGAGCAGTACTTC. Translated: CASSLGPSGRSEQYF. Full variable domain (outside the CDR3, taken from reference TRBV5-1 and TRBJ2-7): KAGVTQTPRYLIKTRGQQVTLSCSPISGHRSVSWYQQTPGQGLQFLFEYFSETQRNKGNFPGRFSGRQFSNSRSEMNVSTLELGDSALYLCASSLGPSGRSEQYFGPGTRLTVT.

The chain carries TRBV9 and TRBJ1-1; no clear D gene. The CDR3 extends over 13 amino acids. V was trimmed by 1 base and J by 8 bases, leaving 12 bases between them. Germline V gene data show CDR1 as SGDLS and CDR2 as YYNGEE. The DNA for the CDR3 is TGTGCCAGCAGCGTATCCGCTCTTGGGGAAGCTTTCTTT. This sequence encodes CASSVSALGEAFF. Filled out from reference TRBV9 and TRBJ1-1, the complete variable domain reads DSGVTQTPKHLITATGQRVTLRCSPRSGDLSVYWYQQSLDQGLQFLIQYYNGEERAKGNILERFSAQQFPDLHSELNLSSLELGDSALYFCASSVSALGEAFFGQGTRLTVV.

This clonotype was counted a few times. The chain is built from TRBV7-9 and TRBJ2-1; possible D gene TRBD1, 5 bases. Germline lookup yields CDR1 SEHNR and CDR2 FQNEAQ (reference sequence). V lost 5 bases and J lost 8, with 13 bases in between. The CDR3 is 13 residues long. The CDR3 loop is CASSGHRGDEQFF. In DNA form, the CDR3 reads TGTGCCAGCAGCGGACATAGAGGCGATGAGCAGTTCTTC.

This clonotype was counted only a few times. This chain uses TRBV12-3 or TRBV12-4 with TRBJ2-3; D is tentatively TRBD1 or TRBD2 (5 bases each). Trimming shortened V by 3 bases and J by 0 bases, and 13 bases separated the two germline ends. The CDR3 is made up of 16 amino acids. DNA of the CDR3: TGTGCCAGCAGTTTTTACGGGGCATCTAGCACAGATACGCAGTATTTT. It translates to CASSFYGASSTDTQYF.

The chain employs TRBV6-1 and TRBJ2-6; the D is unclear. Germline CDR1 MNHNS, CDR2 SASEGT. V lost 2 bases and J lost 2, with 10 bases in between. There are 16 residues in the CDR3. The CDR3 DNA sequence: TGTGCCAGCAGTGAAATATGGATAACTGGGGCCAACGTCCTGACTTTC. Translated, it gives CASSEIWITGANVLTF.

Many counts were recorded for this clonotype. The rearrangement links TRBV4-2 to TRBJ2-1; D call uncertain. The CDR3 consists of 14 residues. Germline V gene lookup returns CDR1 LGHNA and CDR2 YNFKEQ. The V gene lost 1 base and the J gene lost 5 bases, with 9 bases spanning the gap. For the CDR3, the DNA is TGTGCCAGCAGCCAAGGGAAATGGAACAATGAGCAGTTCTTC. It translates to CASSQGKWNNEQFF.

This clonotype was seen a handful of times. The chain uses TRBV4-2 and TRBJ1-1; 7 bases align to TRBD1. V lost 3 bases, J lost 11 bases, and 12 bases stayed unmatched. Looked up from germline, CDR1 is LGHNA and CDR2 is YNFKEQ. CDR3 length: 14 residues. Here the CDR3 DNA reads TGTGCCAGCAGCCATACGACAGGGACGGAAGTTGCTTTCTTT. It yields the protein CASSHTTGTEVAFF.

The chain has TRBV20-1 and TRBJ2-2, with 7 bases identical to TRBD2. The CDR3 extends over 13 amino acids. Germline trimming cut 1 base from V and 5 bases from J; bases unmatched to any gene: 1. Germline lookup yields CDR1 DFQATT and CDR2 SNEGSKA (reference sequence). The CDR3 loop is CSARVRGTGELFF. The CDR3 DNA is TGCAGTGCTAGAGTGCGGGGGACCGGGGAGCTGTTTTTT.